The clone carrying this TCR beta chain has only a few counts. Sequencing was performed with immunoSEQ multiplex PCR; in TCRdb, only in-frame clones are kept and a portion is missing. This table has about 99,000 clones, 70% to 90% appearing once. This sample is part of a study of T cell responses to AZD1222 COVID-19 vaccine. Trimming pared 1 base from V and 9 bases from J, leaving 10 bases between. Germline CDR1 and CDR2: SGHTA and FQGTGA. The CDR3 consists of 13 residues. The TCR originated in an adult in good health. Sequencing was performed on peripheral blood, taken on day 0 of AZD1222 vaccination. This chain links TRBV7-3 with TRBJ2-1; possibly TRBD2 for D (7 bases). The CDR3 DNA sequence: TGTGCCAGCAGCTTAAGGGGAGGGGGTGAGCAGTTCTTC. Translating gives CASSLRGGGEQFF.